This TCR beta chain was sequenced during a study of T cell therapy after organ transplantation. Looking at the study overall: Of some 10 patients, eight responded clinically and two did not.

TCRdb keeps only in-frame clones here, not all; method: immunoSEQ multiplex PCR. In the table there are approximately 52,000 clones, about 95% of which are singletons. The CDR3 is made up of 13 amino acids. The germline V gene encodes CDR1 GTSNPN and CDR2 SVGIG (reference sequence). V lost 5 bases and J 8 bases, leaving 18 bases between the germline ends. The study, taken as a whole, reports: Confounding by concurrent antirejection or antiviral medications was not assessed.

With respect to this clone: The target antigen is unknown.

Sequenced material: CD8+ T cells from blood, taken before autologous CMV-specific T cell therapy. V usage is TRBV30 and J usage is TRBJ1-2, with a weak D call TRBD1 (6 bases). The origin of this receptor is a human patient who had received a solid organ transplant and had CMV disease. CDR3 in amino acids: CAWGLGGGLGYTF. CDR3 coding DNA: TGTGCCTGGGGCCTAGGGGGGGGACTAGGCTACACCTTC.